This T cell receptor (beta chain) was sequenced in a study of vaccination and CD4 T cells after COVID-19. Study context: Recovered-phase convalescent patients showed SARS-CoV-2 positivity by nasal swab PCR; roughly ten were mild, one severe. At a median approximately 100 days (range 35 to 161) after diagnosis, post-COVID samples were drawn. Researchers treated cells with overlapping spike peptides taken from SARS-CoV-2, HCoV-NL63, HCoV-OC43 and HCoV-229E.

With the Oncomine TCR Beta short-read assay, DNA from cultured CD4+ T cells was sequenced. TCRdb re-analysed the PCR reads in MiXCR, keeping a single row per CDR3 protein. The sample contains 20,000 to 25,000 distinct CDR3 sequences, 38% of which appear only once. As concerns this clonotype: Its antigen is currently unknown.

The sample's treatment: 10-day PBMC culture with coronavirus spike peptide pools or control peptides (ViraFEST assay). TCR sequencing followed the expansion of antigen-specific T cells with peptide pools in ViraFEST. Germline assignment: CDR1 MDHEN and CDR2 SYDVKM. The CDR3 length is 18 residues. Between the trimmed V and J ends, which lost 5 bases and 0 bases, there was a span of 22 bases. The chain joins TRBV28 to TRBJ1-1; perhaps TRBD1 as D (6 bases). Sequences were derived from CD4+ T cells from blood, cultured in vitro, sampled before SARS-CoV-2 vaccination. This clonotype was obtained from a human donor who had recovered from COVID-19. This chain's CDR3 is CASSPLGHLAVMNTEAFF. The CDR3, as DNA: TGTGCCAGCAGTCCATTGGGACACCTCGCCGTGATGAACACTGAAGCTTTCTTT.